The 26 T cell receptor beta chains given below trace back to one sample, sequenced in a study of T cell repertoires in aging, cancer and after chemotherapy. TRB rearrangements spanning V, D and J were amplified using mixed TRB-A/B primers. TCRdb called the multiplex PCR reads again in MiXCR, with one record for every CDR3 protein. The profile covers approximately 6,100 distinct CDR3 sequences, with about two fifths appearing a single time and approximately 45% taken by the ten largest. The template was genomic DNA from peripheral blood, not RNA. The sample consisted of blood. Source of these receptors: a human donor in good health.

CDR3 DNA: TGTGCCAGCAGGGGGTTACGAGGAGCTTTCTTT. This encodes CASRGLRGAFF. The J gene is TRBJ1-1, the V gene TRBV6-5; D gene unclear. The CDR3 is 11 residues long. Germline CDR1 and CDR2: MNHEY and SVGAGI. V shed 6 bases and J shed 10 bases, with 12 bases lying between them.

This sequence joins TRBV6-4 and TRBJ2-1; 13 positions agree with TRBD2. V lost 3 bases, J lost 8 bases, and 1 base stayed unmatched. The CDR3 runs to 14 residues. The germline CDR1 and CDR2 sequences are MRHNA and SNTAGT. CDR3 bases: TGTGCCAGCAGTGAAGGACTAGCGGGGGATGAGCAGTTCTTC. This codes for CASSEGLAGDEQFF.

J is TRBJ2-4 and V is TRBV27; 9 nucleotides agree with TRBD2. This CDR3 is 18 amino acids long. Looked up from germline, CDR1 is MNHEY and CDR2 is SMNVEV (reference sequence). Trimming removed 5 bases from V and 8 bases from J; junction bases left unmatched: 19. CDR3 sequence: CASSPRLGRRGGGDIQYF. The CDR3 coding sequence is TGTGCCAGCAGTCCACGCCTGGGACGGCGGGGGGGCGGGGACATTCAGTACTTC.

The chain carries TRBV7-2 and TRBJ2-3, with a tentative D call TRBD2 (5 bases). The germline V and J ends were trimmed by 3 bases and 5 bases, with 15 bases remaining between them. The germline V gene encodes CDR1 SGHTA and CDR2 FQGNSA. This CDR3 has 15 amino acids. The CDR3 is CASSFSVDGKDTQYF. CDR3 coding DNA: TGTGCCAGCAGCTTCAGTGTTGACGGGAAAGATACGCAGTATTTT.

This chain connects TRBV29-1 to TRBJ2-3; D gene ambiguous. V was shortened by 0 bases and J by 1 base, with 17 bases between the two germline ends. CDR1 and CDR2 from the germline V gene are SQVTM and ANQGSEA. CDR3 length: 17 residues. CDR3 residues: CSVEETRDSLRTDTQYF. In DNA, the CDR3 is TGCAGCGTTGAAGAAACGCGAGACTCTCTTCGCACAGATACGCAGTATTTT.

V usage is TRBV6-1 and J usage is TRBJ2-1; 8 bases align to TRBD2. J lost 10 bases, V lost 9 bases, and 8 bases had no gene match. This CDR3 is 12 amino acids long. Germline V lookup: CDR1 MNHNS, CDR2 SASEGT. CDR3 nucleotide sequence: TGTGCCAGTGCGGGGGGTACCTACGAGCAGTTCTTC. It codes for CASAGGTYEQFF.

This clonotype was detected only a few times. This rearrangement joins TRBV10-3 to TRBJ2-6; TRBD1 aligns across 9 bases. The CDR3 loop spans 16 amino acids. V lost 10 bases, J lost 0 bases, and 7 bases stayed unmatched. CDR1 and CDR2 from the germline V gene are ENHRY and SYGVKD. The CDR3 DNA sequence: TGTGCCACCTTAGGACAGGGGCACTCTGGGGCCAACGTCCTGACTTTC. Amino acids: CATLGQGHSGANVLTF.

As for this clonotype: Germline and junction disagree at one end, which may indicate a read error. The chain has TRBV13 and TRBJ2-1; a weak D match, TRBD1 (6 bases). Germline V CDR1 and CDR2: PRHDT, FYEKMQ (reference sequence). The CDR3 has 15 amino acids. The CDR3 bases are TGCGCCAGCAGTCCCGGCAGGGGCTCCTACAATGAGCAGTTCTTC. Residues: CASSPGRGSYNEQFF.

This sequence joins TRBV6-5 and TRBJ2-1; D might be TRBD1 or TRBD2, each matching 5 bases. Germline loops: CDR1 MNHEY, CDR2 SVGAGI. V was pared by 6 bases and J by 2 bases, with 17 bases between. The CDR3 covers 16 residues. CDR3 nucleotide sequence: TGTGCCAGCAGCCAAGATTTGGGACGGACCTACAATGAGCAGTTCTTC. Translation gives CASSQDLGRTYNEQFF.

The chain links TRBV20-1 to TRBJ1-2, with no clear D. The CDR3 runs 12 residues. The V gene lost 3 bases and the J gene lost 1 base, with 6 bases spanning the gap. Germline lookup yields CDR1 DFQATT and CDR2 SNEGSKA (reference sequence). CDR3 in amino acids: CSASEGNYGYTF. CDR3 DNA sequence: TGCAGTGCTAGCGAAGGTAACTATGGCTACACCTTC.

The chain carries TRBV24-1 and TRBJ2-3; 14 bases map to TRBD2. The germline V gene has CDR1 KGHDR and CDR2 SFDVKD. This CDR3 has 16 amino acids. V shed 8 bases, J shed 6 bases, and the junction held 9 bases outside the gene matches. The CDR3 sequence is CATMGTSGGLGDTQYF. The CDR3 DNA sequence: TGTGCCACCATGGGGACTAGCGGGGGCCTCGGGGATACGCAGTATTTT.

This clonotype is medium-sized by share. This chain connects TRBV29-1 to TRBJ2-7, with 9 nucleotides matching TRBD1. With V trimmed by 3 bases and J by 3 bases, 3 bases remained unmatched. The CDR3 loop spans 13 amino acids. From germline, CDR1 is SQVTM and CDR2 ANQGSEA. The CDR3 DNA is TGCAGCGTTGAGTCGGACAGGGGCTACGAGCAGTACTTC. This codes for CSVESDRGYEQYF.

This clonotype came up a few times. At one end the junction does not follow the germline gene, possibly because of a read error. The chain recombines TRBV4-3 with TRBJ2-7; 15 nucleotides line up with TRBD2. Germline-derived CDR1 and CDR2 are LGHNA and YSLEER. The CDR3 runs to 17 residues. In DNA, the CDR3 is TGTGCCAGCAGCCCAAGGACTAGCGGGGGGGCAGGCCACGAGCAGTACTTC. Protein product: CASSPRTSGGAGHEQYF.

J is TRBJ1-3 and V is TRBV10-3, with TRBD1 identical over 7 bases. The CDR3 is 13 residues long. CDR1 ENHRY and CDR2 SYGVKD come from the germline V gene. The trim removed 5 bases at V and 6 bases at J, leaving 4 bases unmatched. The CDR3 here is CAISPDRPNTIYF. CDR3 nucleotide sequence: TGTGCCATCAGTCCGGACAGGCCAAACACCATATATTTT.

This clonotype was detected only a few times. The chain joins TRBV6-5 to TRBJ2-2; D gene unclear. Trimming pared 0 bases from V and 2 bases from J, leaving 19 bases between. The CDR3 runs 19 residues. CDR1 and CDR2 from the germline V gene are MNHEY and SVGAGI. The CDR3 loop is CASSYSSTPYRSNTGELFF. The CDR3 coding sequence is TGTGCCAGCAGTTACTCGTCGACACCGTACCGTTCTAACACCGGGGAGCTGTTTTTT.

This chain joins TRBV4-3 and TRBJ2-6; 7 positions match TRBD1. V was clipped by 3 bases and J by 4 bases; unmatched bases: 6. This CDR3 is built from 16 residues. Germline CDR1 and CDR2: LGHNA and YSLEER. Here the CDR3 reads CASSHRQGSGANVLTF. The CDR3 DNA follows: TGCGCCAGCAGCCACAGACAGGGATCAGGGGCCAACGTCCTGACTTTC.

The rearrangement uses TRBV5-4 and TRBJ2-7, with D maybe TRBD1 (6 bases). The CDR3 is 12 amino acids. V lost 0 bases to trimming and J lost 9 bases, with 10 bases between them. Looked up from germline, CDR1 is SGHNT and CDR2 is YYREEE (reference sequence). CDR3 loop: CASSLATGRQYF. As DNA, the CDR3 is TGTGCCAGCAGCTTGGCTACAGGGAGGCAGTACTTC.

The V gene is TRBV20-1, the J gene TRBJ2-6; D unclear. Trimming removed 3 bases from V and 0 bases from J, with 0 bases in between. Germline V CDR1 and CDR2: DFQATT, SNEGSKA (reference sequence). The CDR3 has 12 amino acids. CDR3 bases: TGCAGTGCTAGCTCTGGGGCCAACGTCCTGACTTTC. This codes for CSASSGANVLTF.

The gene calls are TRBV12-3 or TRBV12-4 and TRBJ1-5; D is ambiguous. The CDR3 has 18 amino acids. V was pared by 3 bases and J by 0 bases, with 18 bases between. The CDR3 sequence: CASSFYVLGKVSNQPQHF. CDR3 nucleotide sequence: TGTGCCAGCAGTTTTTATGTATTAGGGAAAGTTAGCAATCAGCCCCAGCATTTT.

This clonotype was counted a few times. The rearrangement joins TRBV11-1 to TRBJ1-1; D ambiguous. Germline values: CDR1 SGHAT, CDR2 FQDESV (reference sequence). The CDR3 runs 12 residues. V was clipped by 3 bases and J by 11 bases, with 13 bases between them. The CDR3 protein is CASSLEAHEAFF. The CDR3 coding sequence is TGTGCCAGCAGCTTGGAGGCCCATGAGGCTTTCTTT. Filled out from reference TRBV11-1 and TRBJ1-1, the complete variable domain reads EAEVAQSPRYKITEKSQAVAFWCDPISGHATLYWYRQILGQGPELLVQFQDESVVDDSQLPKDRFSAERLKGVDSTLKIQPAELGDSAMYLCASSLEAHEAFFGQGTRLTVV.

This clonotype came up a few times. The chain links TRBV18 to TRBJ1-1; a possible D gene is TRBD1 (5 bases). Per the germline V gene, CDR1 is KGHSH and CDR2 is LQKENI. CDR3 length: 13 residues. Trimming stripped 2 bases from V and 11 bases from J, with 15 bases between. This CDR3 reads CASSPWQGEGAFF. In DNA, the CDR3 is TGTGCCAGCTCACCATGGCAGGGAGAAGGGGCTTTCTTT.

This chain joins TRBV5-4 and TRBJ2-5, with D perhaps matching TRBD1 (6 bases). The CDR3 covers 14 residues. Germline V gene data show CDR1 as SGHNT and CDR2 as YYREEE (reference sequence). Trimming removed 0 bases from V and 4 bases from J, with 10 bases in between. The CDR3 bases are TGTGCCAGCAGCTTGGGGGGGCTGGGAGAGACCCAGTACTTC. It is translated as CASSLGGLGETQYF.

The rearrangement uses TRBV6-5 and TRBJ1-2, with TRBD1 matching over 8 bases. The CDR3 length is 13 residues. After removal of 11 bases from V and 3 bases from J, the junction contained 8 bases not matched to a gene. Germline assignment: CDR1 MNHEY and CDR2 SVGAGI. The CDR3 sequence: CAAKDRGDYGYTF. The DNA for the CDR3 is TGTGCCGCTAAAGACAGGGGTGACTATGGCTACACCTTC.

The rearrangement joins TRBV7-6 to TRBJ2-3, with TRBD2 identical over 10 bases. The germline gives CDR1 SGHVS, CDR2 FNYEAQ. This CDR3 has 16 residues. The V segment lost 0 bases and the J segment 7 bases; nucleotides outside the gene matches: 7. This CDR3 is CASSLAVAGGGNTQYF. CDR3 DNA sequence: TGTGCCAGCAGCTTAGCCGTAGCGGGGGGCGGGAATACGCAGTATTTT.

V gene TRBV6-5 combines with J gene TRBJ1-1; 7 nucleotides align to TRBD1. Germline values: CDR1 MNHEY, CDR2 SVGAGI. Germline trimming cut 5 bases from V and 1 base from J; bases unmatched to any gene: 4. The length of the CDR3 is 14 residues. In nucleotides, the CDR3 is TGTGCCAGCAGTATAAACAGGGGGAACACTGAAGCTTTCTTT. Its translation is CASSINRGNTEAFF.

This clonotype was found a few times. V and J are TRBV6-5 and TRBJ1-2, with 9 nucleotides matching TRBD1. This CDR3 is 16 amino acids long. The germline CDR1 and CDR2 sequences are MNHEY and SVGAGI. Unmatched junction bases numbered 7, after V lost 5 bases and J lost 0 bases. CDR3 in DNA: TGTGCCAGCAGTACCGGCACAGGGGGCCCTAACTATGGCTACACCTTC. Translated, it gives CASSTGTGGPNYGYTF.